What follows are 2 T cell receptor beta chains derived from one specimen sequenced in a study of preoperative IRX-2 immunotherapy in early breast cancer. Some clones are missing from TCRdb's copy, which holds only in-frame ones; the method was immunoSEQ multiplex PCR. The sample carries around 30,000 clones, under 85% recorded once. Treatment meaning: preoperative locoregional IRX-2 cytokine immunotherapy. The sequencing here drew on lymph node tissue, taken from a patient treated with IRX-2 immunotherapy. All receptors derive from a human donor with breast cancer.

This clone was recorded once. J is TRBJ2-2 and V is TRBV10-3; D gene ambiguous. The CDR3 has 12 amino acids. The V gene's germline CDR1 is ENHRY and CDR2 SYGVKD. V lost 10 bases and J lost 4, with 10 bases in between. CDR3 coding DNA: TGTGCCACCTACCGGAGCACCGGGGAGCTGTTTTTT. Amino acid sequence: CATYRSTGELFF.

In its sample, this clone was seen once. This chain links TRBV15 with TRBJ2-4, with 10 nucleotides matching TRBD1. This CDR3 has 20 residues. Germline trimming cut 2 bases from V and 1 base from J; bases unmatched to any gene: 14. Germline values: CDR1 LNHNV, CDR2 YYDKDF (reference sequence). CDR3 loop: CATSRRDWTGGSDAKNIQYF. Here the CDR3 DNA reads TGTGCCACCAGCAGAAGAGATTGGACAGGGGGTTCCGACGCCAAAAACATTCAGTACTTC.